These 27 T cell receptor beta chains originate from one sample sequenced in a study of regulatory T cells in long-lasting Graves disease. Combining iRepertoire HTBI primers with Arm-PCR of CDR3 regions, the authors built TCR beta libraries. TCRdb analysed the multiplex PCR reads with MiXCR anew, one entry per CDR3 protein. This table holds about 660,000 distinct CDR3 sequences, about 32% found once. Time point indicated: persistent/refractory GD, antithyroid drugs over 5 years with positive TRAb. RNA from PBMCs was the source of the TCR library. Sequencing used peripheral blood mononuclear cells (PBMCs), obtained when the disease was refractory, from a patient treated with antithyroid drugs. The receptors originated from a female donor with Graves disease.

This sequence joins TRBV5-1 and TRBJ1-1; 9 nucleotides line up with TRBD1. V shed 6 bases, J shed 1 base, and the junction held 7 bases outside the gene matches. Germline assignment: CDR1 SGHRS and CDR2 YFSETQ. This CDR3 has 15 residues. CDR3 amino acids: CASKPGQGRNTEAFF. Written as DNA, the CDR3 is TGCGCCAGCAAACCGGGACAGGGACGGAACACTGAAGCTTTCTTT.

V usage is TRBV5-1 and J usage is TRBJ2-7; perhaps D is TRBD1 or TRBD2 (5 bases each). CDR3 length: 10 amino acids. Germline V gene data show CDR1 as SGHRS and CDR2 as YFSETQ. For the CDR3, the DNA is TGCGCCAGCAGCCTAAGGTTGGGACGTGTC. As protein: CASSLRLGRV.

There are a few counts of this clonotype. This chain uses TRBV7-6 with TRBJ1-1; 8 bases fit TRBD1. J gave up 2 bases and V 6 bases, and 5 bases lay outside the gene matches. The CDR3 covers 14 residues. Germline CDR1 is SGHVS and CDR2 is FNYEAQ. This CDR3 reads CASSSGGPNTEAFF. The CDR3 DNA reads TGTGCCAGCAGTTCAGGGGGCCCCAACACTGAAGCTTTCTTT.

In this sample, this clonotype turned up a few times. V gene TRBV4-1 combines with J gene TRBJ1-5; no clear D. This CDR3 is built from 15 residues. Trimming removed 1 base from V and 3 bases from J, with 10 bases in between. Per germline, CDR1 MGHRA and CDR2 YSYEKL. In nucleotides, the CDR3 is TGCGCCAGCAGCCAAGTTCAGATAGTCAATCAGCCCCAGCATTTT. Translated: CASSQVQIVNQPQHF.

This clonotype was recorded many times. The chain joins TRBV12-3 or TRBV12-4 to TRBJ2-6; 8 bases are shared with TRBD1. The CDR3 runs to 17 residues. V shed 7 bases and J 1 base; nucleotides not matched to a gene: 9. The CDR3 here is CASTTGGLTSGANVLTF. CDR3 in DNA: TGTGCCAGCACCACAGGGGGATTAACGTCTGGGGCCAACGTCCTGACTTTC.

In this sample, this clonotype turned up many times. The chain employs TRBV6-1 and TRBJ1-3; D is ambiguous. The CDR3 spans 14 residues. V was shortened by 4 bases and J by 0 bases, with 7 bases between the two germline ends. Looked up from germline, CDR1 is MNHNS and CDR2 is SASEGT. CDR3 residues: CASSVLGSGNTIYF. The CDR3 bases are TGTGCCAGCAGTGTACTTGGCTCTGGAAACACCATATATTTT.

The rearrangement uses TRBV4-1 and TRBJ1-5; D call uncertain. The germline V and J ends were trimmed by 3 bases and 5 bases, with 11 bases remaining between them. The germline gives CDR1 MGHRA, CDR2 YSYEKL. The CDR3 loop spans 14 amino acids. The CDR3 nucleotides read TGCGCCAGCAGCCAGGTAGGCGAATATCAGCCCCAGCATTTT. This gives the protein CASSQVGEYQPQHF.

V gene TRBV7-9 combines with J gene TRBJ2-2; D possibly corresponds to TRBD2 (6 bases). CDR3 length equals 15 residues. Per the germline V gene, CDR1 is SEHNR and CDR2 is FQNEAQ (reference sequence). Deletions cut 7 bases from V and 0 bases from J, with 12 bases between. CDR3 amino acids: CASTSGAANTGELFF. The CDR3 DNA sequence: TGTGCCAGCACCTCGGGAGCTGCGAACACCGGGGAGCTGTTTTTT. Full variable domain (missing parts from reference TRBV7-9 and TRBJ2-2): DTGVSQNPRHKITKRGQNVTFRCDPISEHNRLYWYRQTLGQGPEFLTYFQNEAQLEKSRLLSDRFSAERPKGSFSTLEIQRTEQGDSAMYLCASTSGAANTGELFFGEGSRLTVL.

The chain uses TRBV14 and TRBJ1-1; TRBD1 is a possible D gene (6 bases). CDR1 SGHDN and CDR2 FVKESK come from the germline V gene. V was pared by 6 bases and J by 4 bases, with 12 bases between. The CDR3 runs to 13 residues. CDR3: CASRRGQFTEAFF. CDR3 in DNA: TGTGCCAGCAGAAGAGGACAGTTCACTGAAGCTTTCTTT.

This clonotype was detected many times. This chain connects TRBV2 to TRBJ2-2, with no clear D. Germline V lookup: CDR1 SNHLY, CDR2 FYNNEI. The V and J ends lost 7 bases and 2 bases respectively, with 11 bases between them. The CDR3 is 14 amino acids. The CDR3 sequence is CASKAETNTGELFF. Here the CDR3 DNA reads TGTGCCAGCAAGGCGGAGACAAACACCGGGGAGCTGTTTTTT.

V is TRBV5-1 and J is TRBJ1-1; 8 bases are a match to TRBD1. The CDR3 runs 14 residues. Germline-derived CDR1 and CDR2 are SGHRS and YFSETQ. With 2 bases clipped from V and 4 bases from J, the junction kept 4 bases outside the gene matches. CDR3 in DNA: TGCGCCAGCAGCTTCCAGGGGGCGCCCACTGAAGCTTTCTTT. It encodes CASSFQGAPTEAFF.

About this clonotype: A much larger clone sits a single nucleotide away, making a read error possible. The chain combines TRBV10-3 with TRBJ1-1, with a weak D call TRBD1 (5 bases). This CDR3 spans 13 amino acids. V lost 6 bases and J 6 bases, leaving 14 bases between the germline ends. CDR1 is ENHRY, CDR2 SYGVKD, per germline. CDR3 coding DNA: TGTGCCATCAGCAGACGAAGAGGGGCTGAAGCTTTCTTT. Its translation: CAISRRRGAEAFF.

Only a few counts were recorded for this clonotype. The V gene is TRBV12-3 or TRBV12-4, the J gene TRBJ1-1; 10 bases match TRBD1. CDR3 length equals 14 residues. The V and J ends lost 8 bases and 4 bases, in that order; junction bases with no gene match: 7. Here the CDR3 DNA reads TGTGCCAGCGGCGGAAGGACAGGGGGCACTGAAGCTTTCTTT. This codes for CASGGRTGGTEAFF.

The J gene is TRBJ2-5, the V gene TRBV12-3 or TRBV12-4, with no clear D. V dropped 3 bases and J dropped 5 bases, with 19 bases sitting between them. The CDR3 contains 16 residues. The CDR3 protein is CASSFLPSVKAETQYF. As DNA, the CDR3 is TGTGCCAGCAGTTTTCTCCCCTCGGTGAAGGCGGAGACCCAGTACTTC.

This chain joins TRBV5-1 and TRBJ2-5; no clear D gene. The J call may be wrong; the DNA end is better matched by TRBJ2-1. The germline gives CDR1 SGHRS, CDR2 YFSETQ. The CDR3 totals 13 residues. This CDR3 reads CASSRLGSNEQFF. The CDR3 DNA sequence: TGCGCCAGTAGCAGATTGGGCTCAAATGAGCAGTTCTTC.

This clonotype was observed a few times. V is TRBV4-1 and J is TRBJ2-7; 12 bases line up with TRBD1. Losses at the gene ends were 0 bases for V and 6 bases for J; bases not matched to a gene: 3. CDR1 MGHRA and CDR2 YSYEKL come from the germline V gene. The CDR3 consists of 15 residues. The CDR3 DNA reads as TGCGCCAGCAGCCAAGAAGGGACAGGGGGCCTCGAGCAGTACTTC. Residues: CASSQEGTGGLEQYF.

This clonotype has more than one count but fewer than ten. This rearrangement joins TRBV12-3 or TRBV12-4 to TRBJ1-5; 8 nucleotides align to TRBD1. The V segment lost 3 bases and the J segment 5 bases; nucleotides outside the gene matches: 6. The CDR3 is made up of 15 amino acids. CDR3 amino acids: CASSFSLTGDQPQHF. CDR3 DNA: TGTGCCAGCAGTTTCTCGTTGACAGGGGATCAGCCCCAGCATTTT.

The rearrangement joins TRBV15 to TRBJ1-2, with a weak D call TRBD1 (5 bases). Trimming shortened V by 8 bases and J by 2 bases, and 15 bases separated the two germline ends. The germline V gene has CDR1 LNHNV and CDR2 YYDKDF (reference sequence). The CDR3 has 14 amino acids. The CDR3 region is CATGGPGPNYGYTF. The CDR3 bases are TGTGCCACCGGGGGTCCAGGTCCGAACTATGGCTACACCTTC.

This clonotype was observed a handful of times. This chain uses TRBV5-1 with TRBJ1-1, with TRBD1 matching 7 bases. CDR3 length equals 14 residues. Germline CDR1 and CDR2: SGHRS and YFSETQ. J gave up 1 base and V 2 bases, and 2 bases lay outside the gene matches. CDR3 residues: CASSFRDRNTEAFF. The CDR3 coding sequence is TGCGCCAGCAGCTTCCGGGACAGGAACACTGAAGCTTTCTTT.

Regarding this clonotype: This may be a read error: a much more frequent sequence differs by one nucleotide. V is TRBV2 and J is TRBJ1-1; no clear D gene. CDR1 SNHLY and CDR2 FYNNEI come from the germline V gene. The CDR3 has 13 amino acids. As DNA, the CDR3 is TGTGCCGGCAGTAAAGATCATAACACTGAAGCTTTCTTT. Translation gives CAGSKDHNTEAFF.

The chain joins TRBV2 to TRBJ1-5; unclear D gene. The CDR3 consists of 13 residues. V was trimmed by 4 bases and J by 6 bases, leaving 10 bases between them. CDR1 SNHLY and CDR2 FYNNEI come from the germline V gene. CDR3 sequence: CASSGRVAQPQHF. DNA of the CDR3: TGTGCCAGCAGTGGGAGGGTTGCTCAGCCCCAGCATTTT.

V and J are TRBV12-3 or TRBV12-4 and TRBJ1-5; 9 bases align to TRBD1. This CDR3 is 15 amino acids long. The V segment lost 0 bases and the J segment 6 bases; nucleotides outside the gene matches: 3. CDR3 nucleotides: TGTGCCAGCAGTTTAGCGACACAGGGGGCTCAGCCCCAGCATTTT. It translates to CASSLATQGAQPQHF.

The CDR3 is CASSDWARAVMRGYTF. The CDR3 bases are TGTGCCAGCAGCGATTGGGCCAGGGCCGTAATGCGGGGCTACACCTTC. The chain couples TRBV6-1 to TRBJ1-2; maybe TRBD1 (5 bases). Per the germline V gene, CDR1 is MNHNS and CDR2 is SASEGT. This CDR3 has 16 residues. V was pared by 6 bases and J by 8 bases, with 25 bases between.

The chain combines TRBV20-1 with TRBJ2-4, with D perhaps matching TRBD2 (6 bases). The V gene's germline CDR1 is DFQATT and CDR2 SNEGSKA (reference sequence). This CDR3 is 14 amino acids long. The V and J ends lost 1 base and 0 bases respectively, with 7 bases between them. Here the CDR3 DNA reads TGCAGTGCTAGAGGCGGGATAGCCAAAAACATTCAGTACTTC. This gives the protein CSARGGIAKNIQYF.

J is TRBJ1-1 and V is TRBV19; TRBD1 is a possible D gene (6 bases). The germline V gene encodes CDR1 LNHDA and CDR2 SQIVND (reference sequence). The CDR3 sequence is 15 residues long. V was trimmed by 5 bases and J by 0 bases, leaving 13 bases between them. The chain's CDR3 is CASSVNQGMNTEAFF. Here the CDR3 DNA reads TGTGCCAGTAGTGTGAATCAGGGGATGAACACTGAAGCTTTCTTT.

This clonotype has more than one count but fewer than ten. The chain joins TRBV3-1 to TRBJ2-7; 9 nucleotides align to TRBD2. CDR3 size: 15 residues. Trimming took 0 bases from V and 6 from J; bases not matched to a gene: 6. Germline CDR1 is LGHDT and CDR2 is YNNKEL (reference sequence). This CDR3 reads CASSQDQLAGSEQYF. CDR3 bases: TGTGCCAGCAGCCAAGATCAGCTAGCGGGAAGCGAGCAGTACTTC.

The table lists this clonotype with a few counts. V usage is TRBV20-1 and J usage is TRBJ1-1; D gene uncertain. Between the trimmed V and J ends, which lost 3 bases and 4 bases, there was a span of 15 bases. The germline CDR1 and CDR2 sequences are DFQATT and SNEGSKA (reference sequence). The CDR3 covers 14 residues. The CDR3 DNA is TGCAGTGCTAGGGGGTCGCCCGCCGGCACTGAAGCTTTCTTT. Its protein is CSARGSPAGTEAFF.